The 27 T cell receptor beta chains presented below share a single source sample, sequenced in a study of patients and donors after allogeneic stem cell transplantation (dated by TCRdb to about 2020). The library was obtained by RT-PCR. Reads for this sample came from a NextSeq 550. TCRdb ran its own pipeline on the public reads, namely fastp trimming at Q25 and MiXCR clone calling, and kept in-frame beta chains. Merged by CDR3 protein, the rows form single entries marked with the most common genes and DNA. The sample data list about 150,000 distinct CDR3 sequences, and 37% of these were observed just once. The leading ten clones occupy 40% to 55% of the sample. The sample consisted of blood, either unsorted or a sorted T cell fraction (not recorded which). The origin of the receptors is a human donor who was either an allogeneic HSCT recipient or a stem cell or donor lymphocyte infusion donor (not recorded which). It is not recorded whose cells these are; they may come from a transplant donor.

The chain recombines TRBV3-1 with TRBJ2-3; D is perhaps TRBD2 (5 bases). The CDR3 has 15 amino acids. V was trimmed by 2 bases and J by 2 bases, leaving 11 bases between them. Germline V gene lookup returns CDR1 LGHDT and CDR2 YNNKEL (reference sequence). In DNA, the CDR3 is TGTGCCAGCAGCCAACTGGACTCTATCACAGATACGCAGTATTTT. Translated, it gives CASSQLDSITDTQYF.

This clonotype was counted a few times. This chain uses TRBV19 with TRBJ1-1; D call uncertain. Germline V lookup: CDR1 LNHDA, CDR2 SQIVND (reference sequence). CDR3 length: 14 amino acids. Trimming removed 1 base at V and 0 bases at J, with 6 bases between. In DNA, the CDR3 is TGTGCCAGTAGTATAGCGGCTGTGAACACTGAAGCTTTCTTT. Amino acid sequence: CASSIAAVNTEAFF.

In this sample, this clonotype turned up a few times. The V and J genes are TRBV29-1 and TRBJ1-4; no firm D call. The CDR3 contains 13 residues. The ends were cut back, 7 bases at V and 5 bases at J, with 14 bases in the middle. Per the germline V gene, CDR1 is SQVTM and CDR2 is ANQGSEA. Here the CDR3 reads CSAYTEGNEKLFF. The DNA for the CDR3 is TGCAGCGCCTACACAGAGGGAAATGAAAAACTGTTTTTT.

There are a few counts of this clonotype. The CDR3 here is CAISANGALTGGDGYTF. The DNA of the CDR3 is TGTGCCATCAGTGCAAACGGGGCCCTGACAGGGGGCGATGGCTACACCTTC. The chain recombines TRBV10-3 with TRBJ1-2; the match to TRBD1 covers 10 bases. The germline gives CDR1 ENHRY, CDR2 SYGVKD. V dropped 4 bases and J dropped 6; count of bases not matched to a gene: 14. CDR3 size: 17 residues.

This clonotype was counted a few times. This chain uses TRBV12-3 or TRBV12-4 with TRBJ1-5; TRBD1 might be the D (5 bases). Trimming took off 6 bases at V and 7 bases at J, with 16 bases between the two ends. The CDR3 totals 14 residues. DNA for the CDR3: TGTGCCAGCAGCTACGGGGGGGAAAGGCAGCCCCAGCATTTT. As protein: CASSYGGERQPQHF.

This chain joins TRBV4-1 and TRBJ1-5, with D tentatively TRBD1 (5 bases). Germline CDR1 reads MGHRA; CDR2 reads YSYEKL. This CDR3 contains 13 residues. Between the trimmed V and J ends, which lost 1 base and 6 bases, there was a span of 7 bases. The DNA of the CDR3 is TGCGCCAGCAGCCAAGTCCAGGGTCAGCCCCAGCATTTT. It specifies CASSQVQGQPQHF.

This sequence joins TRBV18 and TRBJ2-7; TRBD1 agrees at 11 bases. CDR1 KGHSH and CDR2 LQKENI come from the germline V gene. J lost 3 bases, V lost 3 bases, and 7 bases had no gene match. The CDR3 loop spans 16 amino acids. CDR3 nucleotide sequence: TGTGCCAGCTCACCCTTTGCGGGACAGGGGGGCTACGAGCAGTACTTC. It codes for CASSPFAGQGGYEQYF.

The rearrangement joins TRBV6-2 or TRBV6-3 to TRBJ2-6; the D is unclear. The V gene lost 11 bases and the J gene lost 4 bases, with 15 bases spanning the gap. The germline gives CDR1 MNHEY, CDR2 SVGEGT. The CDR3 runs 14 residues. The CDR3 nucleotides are TGTGCCGTCCCCGACGCGAGGGGGGCCAACGTCCTGACTTTC. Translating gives CAVPDARGANVLTF.

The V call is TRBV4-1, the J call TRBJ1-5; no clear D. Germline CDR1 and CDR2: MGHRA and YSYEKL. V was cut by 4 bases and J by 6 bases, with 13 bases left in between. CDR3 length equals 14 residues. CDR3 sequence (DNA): TGCGCCAGCAGCCCCTGGGAGTGGGGTCAGCCCCAGCATTTT. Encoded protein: CASSPWEWGQPQHF.

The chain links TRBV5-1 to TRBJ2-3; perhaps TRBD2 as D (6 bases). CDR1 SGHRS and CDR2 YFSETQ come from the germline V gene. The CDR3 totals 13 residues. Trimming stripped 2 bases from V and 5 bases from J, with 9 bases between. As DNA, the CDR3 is TGCGCCAGCAGCTTAGGAGGGGAAGATACGCAGTATTTT. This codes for CASSLGGEDTQYF.

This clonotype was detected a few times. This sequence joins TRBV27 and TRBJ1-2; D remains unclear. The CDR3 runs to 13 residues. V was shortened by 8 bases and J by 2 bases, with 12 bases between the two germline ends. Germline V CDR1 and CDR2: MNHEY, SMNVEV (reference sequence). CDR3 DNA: TGTGCCAGCTCCTGGGCGGCCAACTATGGCTACACCTTC. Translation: CASSWAANYGYTF.

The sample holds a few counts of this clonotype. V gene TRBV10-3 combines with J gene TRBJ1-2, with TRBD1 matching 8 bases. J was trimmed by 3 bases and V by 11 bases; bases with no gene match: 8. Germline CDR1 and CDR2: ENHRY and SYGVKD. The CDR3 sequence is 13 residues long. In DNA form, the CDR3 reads TGTGCCTCGGCGGACAGGGAGGACTATGGCTACACCTTC. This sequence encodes CASADREDYGYTF.

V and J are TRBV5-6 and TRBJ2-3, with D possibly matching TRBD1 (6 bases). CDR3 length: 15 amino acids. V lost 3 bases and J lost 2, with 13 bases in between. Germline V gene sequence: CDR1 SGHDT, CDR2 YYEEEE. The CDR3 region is CASSSRTVATDTQYF. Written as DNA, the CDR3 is TGTGCCAGCAGCTCCCGGACAGTCGCCACAGATACGCAGTATTTT.

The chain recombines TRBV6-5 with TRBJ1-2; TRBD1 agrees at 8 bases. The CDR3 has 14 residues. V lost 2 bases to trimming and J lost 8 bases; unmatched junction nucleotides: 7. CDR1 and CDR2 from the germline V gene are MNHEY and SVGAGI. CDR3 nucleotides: TGTGCCAGCAGTTACCAGGACAGGGACGGGGGCTACACCTTC. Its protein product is CASSYQDRDGGYTF.

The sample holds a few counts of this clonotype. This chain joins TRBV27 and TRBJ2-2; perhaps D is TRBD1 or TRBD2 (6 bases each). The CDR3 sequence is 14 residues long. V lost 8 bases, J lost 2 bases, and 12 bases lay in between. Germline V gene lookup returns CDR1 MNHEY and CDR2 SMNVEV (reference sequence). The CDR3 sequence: CASSSGGNTGELFF. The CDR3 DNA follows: TGTGCCAGCTCCTCCGGGGGCAACACCGGGGAGCTGTTTTTT.

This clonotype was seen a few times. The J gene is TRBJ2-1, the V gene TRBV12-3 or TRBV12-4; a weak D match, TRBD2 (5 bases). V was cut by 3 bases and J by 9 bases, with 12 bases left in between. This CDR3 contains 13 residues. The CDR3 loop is CASSLRGLGEQFF. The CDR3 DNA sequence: TGTGCCAGCAGTTTGCGAGGGTTGGGTGAGCAGTTCTTC.

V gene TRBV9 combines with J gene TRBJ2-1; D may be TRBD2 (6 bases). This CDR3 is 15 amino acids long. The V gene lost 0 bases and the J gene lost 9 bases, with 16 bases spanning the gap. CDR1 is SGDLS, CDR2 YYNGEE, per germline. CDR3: CASSVDDVGSGEQFF. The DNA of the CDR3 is TGTGCCAGCAGCGTAGATGACGTAGGTAGCGGTGAGCAGTTCTTC.

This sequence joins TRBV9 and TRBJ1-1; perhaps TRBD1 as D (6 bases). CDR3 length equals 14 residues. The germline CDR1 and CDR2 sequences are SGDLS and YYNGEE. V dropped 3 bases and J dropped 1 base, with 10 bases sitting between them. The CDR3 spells CASSADRTNTEAFF. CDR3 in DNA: TGTGCCAGCAGCGCCGACAGGACGAACACTGAAGCTTTCTTT.

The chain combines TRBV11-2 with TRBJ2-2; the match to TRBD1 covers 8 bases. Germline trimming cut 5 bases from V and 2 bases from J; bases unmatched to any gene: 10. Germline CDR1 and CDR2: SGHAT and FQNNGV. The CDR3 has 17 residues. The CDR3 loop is CASSQAPDRVNTGELFF. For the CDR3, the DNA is TGTGCCAGCAGCCAAGCCCCGGACAGGGTAAACACCGGGGAGCTGTTTTTT.

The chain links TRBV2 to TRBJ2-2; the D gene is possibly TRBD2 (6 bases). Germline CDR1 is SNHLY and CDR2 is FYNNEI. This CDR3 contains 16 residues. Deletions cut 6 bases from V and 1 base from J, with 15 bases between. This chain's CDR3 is CASSLYAGRNTGELFF. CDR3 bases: TGTGCCAGCAGCCTGTACGCGGGGCGGAACACCGGGGAGCTGTTTTTT.

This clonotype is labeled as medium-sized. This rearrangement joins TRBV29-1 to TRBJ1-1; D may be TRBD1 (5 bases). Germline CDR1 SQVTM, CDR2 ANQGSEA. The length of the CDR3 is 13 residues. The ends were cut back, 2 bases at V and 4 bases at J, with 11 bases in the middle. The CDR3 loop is CSVELSGLTEAFF. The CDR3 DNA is TGCAGCGTTGAACTCTCGGGGCTCACTGAAGCTTTCTTT.

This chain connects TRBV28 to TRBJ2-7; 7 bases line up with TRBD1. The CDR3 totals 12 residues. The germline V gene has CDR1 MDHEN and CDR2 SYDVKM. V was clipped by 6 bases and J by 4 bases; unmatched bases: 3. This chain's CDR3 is CASSPDRYEQYV. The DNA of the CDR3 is TGTGCCAGCAGCCCGGACAGGTACGAGCAGTACGTC.

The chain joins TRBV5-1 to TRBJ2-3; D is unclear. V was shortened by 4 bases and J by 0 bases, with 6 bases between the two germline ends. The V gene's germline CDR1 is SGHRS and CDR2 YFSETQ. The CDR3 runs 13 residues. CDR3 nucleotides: TGCGCCAGCAGCGCCCCTAGCACAGATACGCAGTATTTT. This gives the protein CASSAPSTDTQYF.

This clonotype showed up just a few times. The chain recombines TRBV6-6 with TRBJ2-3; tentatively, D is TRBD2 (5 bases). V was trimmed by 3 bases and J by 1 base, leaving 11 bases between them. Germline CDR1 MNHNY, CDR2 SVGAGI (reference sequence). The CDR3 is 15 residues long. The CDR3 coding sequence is TGTGCCAGCAGTTATGGGCTAGCAGGCACAGATACGCAGTATTTT. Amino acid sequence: CASSYGLAGTDTQYF.

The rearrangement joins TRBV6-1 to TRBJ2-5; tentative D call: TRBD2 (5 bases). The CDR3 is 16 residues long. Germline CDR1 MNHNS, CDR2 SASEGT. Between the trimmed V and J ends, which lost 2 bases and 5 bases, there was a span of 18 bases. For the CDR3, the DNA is TGTGCCAGCAGTGAATTGACGGGTACTAGAAGCGAGACCCAGTACTTC. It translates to CASSELTGTRSETQYF.

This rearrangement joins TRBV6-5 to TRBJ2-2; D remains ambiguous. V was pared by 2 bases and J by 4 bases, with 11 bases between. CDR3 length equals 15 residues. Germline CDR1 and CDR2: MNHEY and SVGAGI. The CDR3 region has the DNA TGTGCCAGCAGTTACGGAGCCTCAGGCACCGGGGAGCTGTTTTTT. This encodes CASSYGASGTGELFF.

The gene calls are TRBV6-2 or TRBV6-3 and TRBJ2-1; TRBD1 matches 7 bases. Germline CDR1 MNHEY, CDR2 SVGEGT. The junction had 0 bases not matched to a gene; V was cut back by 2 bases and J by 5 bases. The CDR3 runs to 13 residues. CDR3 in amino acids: CASSYGTDNEQFF. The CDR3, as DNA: TGTGCCAGCAGTTACGGGACAGACAATGAGCAGTTCTTC.